Below, 5 T cell receptor beta chains from the same sample are listed, as sequenced in a study of blood T cell repertoires in COVID-19. Data came from immunoSEQ multiplex PCR; TCRdb stores just in-frame clones and leaves some out. This table holds some 80,000 clones, 90% found once. The sequencing input was peripheral blood. The receptors were gathered from a woman aged 80 or over with active or convalescent COVID-19.

The rearrangement uses TRBV9 and TRBJ1-4; TRBD1 aligns across 8 bases. V lost 3 bases and J lost 2; bases outside the gene matches: 3. This CDR3 has 15 amino acids. In germline, CDR1 is SGDLS, CDR2 YYNGEE. As DNA, the CDR3 is TGTGCCAGCAGCGCTACAGGGGGGACTAATGAAAAACTGTTTTTT. Encoded protein: CASSATGGTNEKLFF.

The chain has TRBV30 and TRBJ1-1; D unresolved. V lost 3 bases to trimming and J lost 9 bases, with 11 bases between them. Germline CDR1 is GTSNPN and CDR2 is SVGIG (reference sequence). The CDR3 totals 11 residues. CDR3 in DNA: TGTGCCTGGAGCCAACTACCCAAAGCTTTCTTT. Its protein is CAWSQLPKAFF.

The J gene is TRBJ2-7, the V gene TRBV19; no reliable D call. The CDR3 runs to 13 residues. With 3 bases removed from V and 2 bases from J, the gap between germline ends came to 8 bases. Per germline, CDR1 LNHDA and CDR2 SQIVND (reference sequence). The CDR3 reads CASSIGIPYEQYF. CDR3 in DNA: TGTGCCAGTAGTATTGGCATACCCTACGAGCAGTACTTC.

This chain links TRBV5-6 with TRBJ1-1; D possibly corresponds to TRBD1 (5 bases). CDR3 length: 12 residues. The germline V and J ends were trimmed by 0 bases and 11 bases, with 11 bases remaining between them. Germline V lookup: CDR1 SGHDT, CDR2 YYEEEE. CDR3 protein: CASSLEGAEAFF. In DNA form, the CDR3 reads TGTGCCAGCAGCTTGGAAGGGGCGGAGGCTTTCTTT.

The gene calls are TRBV30 and TRBJ2-3; 8 bases agree with TRBD1. CDR1 is GTSNPN, CDR2 SVGIG, per germline (reference sequence). V was clipped by 5 bases and J by 7 bases; unmatched bases: 5. The CDR3 consists of 12 residues. The CDR3 loop reads CAWSRGQNTQYF. Here the CDR3 DNA reads TGTGCCTGGTCCAGGGGGCAGAATACGCAGTATTTT.